This T cell receptor beta chain was profiled in a study of regulatory T cells in long-lasting Graves disease. Study overall: The study counted Graves' disease as persistent given over 5 years of antithyroid drugs and positive TSH receptor antibodies.

In the case of this clonotype: The antigen is not known.

CDR3 length: 15 residues. CDR1 is MNHEY, CDR2 SVGEGT, per germline. V lost 6 bases to trimming and J lost 5 bases, with 20 bases between them. Time point: persistent/refractory GD, antithyroid drugs over 5 years with positive TRAb. PBMCs were the source of the RNA used for TCR sequencing. General observations from the study: Newly diagnosed patients had higher TCR diversity than persistent Graves' patients did. Analyses excluded thyroid tissue, covering peripheral blood alone.

Construction of the TCR beta libraries employed iRepertoire HTBI primers in conjunction with Arm-PCR of CDR3 regions. A single record per CDR3 protein comes from TCRdb applying MiXCR to the multiplex PCR reads. The sample gives some 450,000 distinct CDR3 sequences, about a quarter of which show up once; about a quarter is in the top ten. The chain recombines TRBV6-2 or TRBV6-3 with TRBJ2-7; D might be TRBD1 or TRBD2, each matching 5 bases. Sequenced here: peripheral blood mononuclear cells (PBMCs), sampled when the disease was refractory, from a patient treated with antithyroid drugs. This receptor was obtained from a female donor with Graves disease. CDR3: CASSRPSTRDDEQYF. DNA of the CDR3: TGTGCCAGCAGCCGCCCCTCTACCCGGGACGACGAGCAGTACTTC.